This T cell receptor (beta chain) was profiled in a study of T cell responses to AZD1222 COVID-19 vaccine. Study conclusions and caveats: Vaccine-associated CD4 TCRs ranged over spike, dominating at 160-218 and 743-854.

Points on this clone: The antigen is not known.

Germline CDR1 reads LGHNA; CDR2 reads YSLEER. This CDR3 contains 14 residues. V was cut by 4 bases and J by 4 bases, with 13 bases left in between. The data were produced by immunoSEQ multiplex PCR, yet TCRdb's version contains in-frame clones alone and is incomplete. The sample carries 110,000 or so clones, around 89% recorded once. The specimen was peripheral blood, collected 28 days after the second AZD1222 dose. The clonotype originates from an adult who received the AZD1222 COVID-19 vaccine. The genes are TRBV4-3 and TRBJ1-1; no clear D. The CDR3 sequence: CASSPSASATEAFF. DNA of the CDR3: TGCGCCAGCAGCCCATCCGCCTCGGCCACTGAAGCTTTCTTT.